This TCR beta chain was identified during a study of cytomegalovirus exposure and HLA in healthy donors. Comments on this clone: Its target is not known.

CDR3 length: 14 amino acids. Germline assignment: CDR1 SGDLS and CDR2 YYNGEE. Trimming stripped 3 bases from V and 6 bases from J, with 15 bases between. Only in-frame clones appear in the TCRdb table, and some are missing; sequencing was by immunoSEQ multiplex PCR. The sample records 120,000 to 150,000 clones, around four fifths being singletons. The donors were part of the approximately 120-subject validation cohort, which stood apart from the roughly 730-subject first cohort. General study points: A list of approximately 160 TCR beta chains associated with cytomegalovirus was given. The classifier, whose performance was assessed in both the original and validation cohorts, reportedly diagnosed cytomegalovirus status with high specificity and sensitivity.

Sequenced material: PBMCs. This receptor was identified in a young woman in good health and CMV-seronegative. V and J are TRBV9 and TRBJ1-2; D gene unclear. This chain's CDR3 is CASSASQEVDGYTF. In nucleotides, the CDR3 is TGTGCCAGCAGCGCGTCTCAAGAGGTGGATGGCTACACCTTC.